The TCR beta chain described here comes from a study of blood T cells in healthy people across ages. Findings and limits, study-wide: Long-lived and aged donors differed, with more naive CD4+ cells and higher diversity in the long-lived. Strong correlation linked observed beta diversity and percent naive T cells. Using unsorted PBMCs precluded a conclusive naive versus antigen-experienced comparison. Investigators treated diversity estimates from one million T cells as underestimates.

This clonotype was recorded many times. Its antigen remains unknown. Next came a second PCR, run for roughly 6 to 11 cycles, which used a sample-barcoded 5' primer along with a J-beta primer mix. Each CDR3 protein is one row after TCRdb ran MiXCR on the 5' RACE reads. The sample has about 1.7 million distinct CDR3 sequences, 28% seen once. Source material: blood. This receptor was taken from a woman under 40 in good health.

In DNA form, the CDR3 reads TGTGCCAGCAGCCCGGCGCTCGGGACAGCTTATGGCTACACCTTC. Amino acid sequence: CASSPALGTAYGYTF. V and J are TRBV7-9 and TRBJ1-2, with 7 bases aligning to TRBD1. With 5 bases clipped from V and 5 bases from J, the junction kept 11 bases outside the gene matches. The CDR3 runs 15 residues. Looked up from germline, CDR1 is SEHNR and CDR2 is FQNEAQ (reference sequence). Full variable domain (remainder filled in from reference TRBV7-9 and TRBJ1-2): DTGVSQNPRHKITKRGQNVTFRCDPISEHNRLYWYRQTLGQGPEFLTYFQNEAQLEKSRLLSDRFSAERPKGSFSTLEIQRTEQGDSAMYLCASSPALGTAYGYTFGSGTRLTVV.